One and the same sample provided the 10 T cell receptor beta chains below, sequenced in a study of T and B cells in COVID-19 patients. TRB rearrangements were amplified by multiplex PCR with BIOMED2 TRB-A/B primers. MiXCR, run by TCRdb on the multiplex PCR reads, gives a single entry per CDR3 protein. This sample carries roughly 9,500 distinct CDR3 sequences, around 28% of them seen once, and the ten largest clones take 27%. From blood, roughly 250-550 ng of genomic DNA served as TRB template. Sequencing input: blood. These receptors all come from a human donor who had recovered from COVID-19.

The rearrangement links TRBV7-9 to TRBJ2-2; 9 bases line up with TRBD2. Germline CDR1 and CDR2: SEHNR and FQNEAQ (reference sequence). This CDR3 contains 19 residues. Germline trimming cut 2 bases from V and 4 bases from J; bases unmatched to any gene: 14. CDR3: CASSLTAGLAGTLTGELFF. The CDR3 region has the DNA TGTGCCAGCAGCTTAACCGCCGGGCTAGCGGGAACTCTCACCGGGGAGCTGTTTTTT.

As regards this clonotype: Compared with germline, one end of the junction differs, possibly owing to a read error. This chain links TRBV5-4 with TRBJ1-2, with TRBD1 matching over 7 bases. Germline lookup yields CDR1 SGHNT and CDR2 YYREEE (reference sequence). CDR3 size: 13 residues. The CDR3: CARSLGQGEGYTF. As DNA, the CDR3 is TGTGCCAGAAGCTTGGGTCAGGGGGAAGGCTACACCTTC.

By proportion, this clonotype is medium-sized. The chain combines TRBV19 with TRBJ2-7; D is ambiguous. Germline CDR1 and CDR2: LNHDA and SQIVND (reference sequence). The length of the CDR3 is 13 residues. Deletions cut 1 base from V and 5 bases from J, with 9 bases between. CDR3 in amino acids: CASSIVGSHEQYF. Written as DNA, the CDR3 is TGTGCCAGTAGTATAGTGGGCAGCCACGAGCAGTACTTC.

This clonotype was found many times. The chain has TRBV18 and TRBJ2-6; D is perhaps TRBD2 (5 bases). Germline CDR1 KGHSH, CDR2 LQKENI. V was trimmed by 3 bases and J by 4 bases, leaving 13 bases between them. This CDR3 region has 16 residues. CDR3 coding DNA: TGTGCCAGCTCACCGGTACGGGGTCGAGGGGCCAACGTCCTGACTTTC. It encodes CASSPVRGRGANVLTF. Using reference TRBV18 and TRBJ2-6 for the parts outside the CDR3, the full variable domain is NAGVMQNPRHLVRRRGQEARLRCSPMKGHSHVYWYRQLPEEGLKFMVYLQKENIIDESGMPKERFSAEFPKEGPSILRIQQVVRGDSAAYFCASSPVRGRGANVLTFGAGSRLTVL.

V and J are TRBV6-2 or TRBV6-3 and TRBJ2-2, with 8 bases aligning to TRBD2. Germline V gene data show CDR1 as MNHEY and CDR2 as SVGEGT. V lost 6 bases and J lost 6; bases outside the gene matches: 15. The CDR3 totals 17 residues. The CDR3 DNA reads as TGTGCCAGCAGCTTACGTTCCGGGGGGGGGTCCGCCGGGGAGCTGTTTTTT. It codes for CASSLRSGGGSAGELFF.

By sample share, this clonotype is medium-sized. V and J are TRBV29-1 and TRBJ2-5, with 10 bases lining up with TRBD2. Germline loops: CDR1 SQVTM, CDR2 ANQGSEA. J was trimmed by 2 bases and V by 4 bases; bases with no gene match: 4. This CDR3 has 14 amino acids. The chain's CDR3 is CSVARTSGQETQYF. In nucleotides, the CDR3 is TGCAGCGTTGCCCGGACTAGCGGACAAGAGACCCAGTACTTC.

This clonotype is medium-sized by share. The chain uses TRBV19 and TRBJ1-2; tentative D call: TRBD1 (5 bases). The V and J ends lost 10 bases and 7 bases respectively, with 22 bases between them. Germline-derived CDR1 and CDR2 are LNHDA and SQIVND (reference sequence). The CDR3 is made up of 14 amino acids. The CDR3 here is CATAEPDKAIGYTF. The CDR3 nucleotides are TGTGCCACCGCCGAGCCGGACAAGGCAATTGGCTACACCTTC.

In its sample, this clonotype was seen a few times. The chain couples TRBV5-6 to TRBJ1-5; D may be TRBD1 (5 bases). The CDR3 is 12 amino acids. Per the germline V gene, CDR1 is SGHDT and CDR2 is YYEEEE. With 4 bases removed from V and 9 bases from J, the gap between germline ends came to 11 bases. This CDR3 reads CASSLGGGPQHF. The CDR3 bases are TGTGCCAGCAGCCTCGGGGGAGGGCCCCAGCATTTT. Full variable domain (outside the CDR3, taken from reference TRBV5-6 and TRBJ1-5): DAGVTQSPTHLIKTRGQQVTLRCSPKSGHDTVSWYQQALGQGPQFIFQYYEEEERQRGNFPDRFSGHQFPNYSSELNVNALLLGDSALYLCASSLGGGPQHFGDGTRLSIL.

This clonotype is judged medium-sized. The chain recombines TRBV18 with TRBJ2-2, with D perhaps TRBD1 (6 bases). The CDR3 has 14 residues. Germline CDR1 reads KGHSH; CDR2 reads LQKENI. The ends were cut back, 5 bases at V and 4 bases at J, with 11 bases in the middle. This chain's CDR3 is CASSEQGTTGELFF. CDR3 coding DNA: TGTGCCAGCTCAGAACAGGGAACCACCGGGGAGCTGTTTTTT.

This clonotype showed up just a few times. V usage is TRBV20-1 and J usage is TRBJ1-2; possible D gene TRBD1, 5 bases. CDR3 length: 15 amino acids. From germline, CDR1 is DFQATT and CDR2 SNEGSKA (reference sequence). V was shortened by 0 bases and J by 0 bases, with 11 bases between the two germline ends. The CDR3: CSARDQGASNYGYTF. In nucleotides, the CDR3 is TGCAGTGCTAGAGATCAGGGCGCTTCTAACTATGGCTACACCTTC.